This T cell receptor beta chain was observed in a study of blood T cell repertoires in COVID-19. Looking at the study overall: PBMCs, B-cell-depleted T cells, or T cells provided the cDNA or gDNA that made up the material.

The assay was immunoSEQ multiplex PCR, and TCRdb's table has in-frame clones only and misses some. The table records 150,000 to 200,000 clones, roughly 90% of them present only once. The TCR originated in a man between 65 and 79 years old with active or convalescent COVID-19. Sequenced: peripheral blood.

The CDR3 here is CASRGLEKLFF. The CDR3 nucleotides read TGTGCCAGCCGGGGTCTTGAAAAACTGTTTTTT. J is TRBJ1-4 and V is TRBV28, with unresolved D. Germline CDR1 and CDR2: MDHEN and SYDVKM. CDR3 length: 11 residues. Trimming cost V 8 bases and J 7 bases, with 8 bases left between them.